This is a list of T cell receptor beta chains from one sample in a study of blood T cell repertoires in COVID-19. The data were produced by immunoSEQ multiplex PCR, yet TCRdb's version contains in-frame clones alone and is incomplete. The sample has fewer than 300,000 clones, 80% to 90% seen once. Sequencing was performed on peripheral blood. The receptors stem from a woman in her forties or fifties with COVID-19, enrolled during active disease. Both conserved end residues are part of each CDR3. Each record gives: V gene, J gene, clone size, D gene, CDR3 DNA, CDR3 protein. A D gene is named only where the DNA matches it firmly. Clone size is stated in some rows and not others, as once, few, many or a class when expanded.

>TRBV19|TRBJ2-1|once|TRBD2
TGTGCCAGTAGTATCGGGACTAGCGGGAGTAATGAGCAGTTCTTC
CASSIGTSGSNEQFF
>TRBV10-1|TRBJ2-5|-|TRBD1
TGCGCCAGCAGTGGCCTAACGGACAGGGGAAAAAGTAAAGAGACCCAGTACTTC
CASSGLTDRGKSKETQYF
>TRBV6-2/TRBV6-3|TRBJ1-4|-|TRBD1
TGTGCCAGCAGTTACTCTCGGACAGGAATTAATGAAAAACTGTTTTTT
CASSYSRTGINEKLFF
>TRBV18|TRBJ1-1|-|-
TGTGCCAGCTCGGCGAACACTGAAGCTTTCTTT
CASSANTEAFF
>TRBV24-1|TRBJ2-7|-|TRBD2
TGTGCCACCGGGAGTATAGGGACTAGCGGCTCCTACGAGCAGTACTTC
CATGSIGTSGSYEQYF
>TRBV7-9|TRBJ1-2|-|-
TGTGCCAGCAGCTTTCAGGAGGACGAGGCGAATGGCTACACCTTC
CASSFQEDEANGYTF
>TRBV4-1|TRBJ2-2|-|-
TGCGCCAGCAGTCAAGTTATCGGGAGAGGTACCGGGGAGCTGTTTTTT
CASSQVIGRGTGELFF
>TRBV4-1|TRBJ2-2|-|TRBD2
TGCGCCAGCAGCCAAGGGGAGGGTAACACCGGGGAGCTGTTTTTT
CASSQGEGNTGELFF
>TRBV7-9|TRBJ1-1|-|-
TGTGCCAGCAGCTTAGGGACTACAGGCTTGAACACTGAAGCTTTCTTT
CASSLGTTGLNTEAFF
>TRBV30|TRBJ2-5|few|-
TGTGCCTGGAGTGTACCTCGCGGAACCCAAGAGACCCAGTACTTC
CAWSVPRGTQETQYF
>TRBV7-8|TRBJ2-2|-|-
TGTGCCAGCAGCTTAGGAGAGACTACCTGGACCGGGGAGCTGTTTTTT
CASSLGETTWTGELFF
>TRBV6-6|TRBJ2-7|-|-
TGTGCCAGCAGCCCGGGACTTGTCTTGGGCGAGCAGTACTTC
CASSPGLVLGEQYF
>TRBV4-2|TRBJ2-7|-|TRBD2
TGTGCCAGCAGCCAAGCGGGAGGGTCGAGGGAGCAGTACTTC
CASSQAGGSREQYF
>TRBV2|TRBJ2-1|-|TRBD2
TGTGCCAGCCTTATGACTAGCGGGAGTAGGAATGAGCAGTTCTTC
CASLMTSGSRNEQFF
>TRBV9|TRBJ1-6|-|-
TGTGCCAGCAGCTCCCACAGGGACTCACCCCTCCACTTT
CASSSHRDSPLHF
>TRBV12-5|TRBJ2-1|-|-
TGTGCTAGTGGTTTGGAACAGGCGAAAATTAATGAGCAGTTCTTC
CASGLEQAKINEQFF
>TRBV11-3|TRBJ2-5|many|TRBD1
TGTGCCAGCAGCCCTCGGCAGGGGGCTAGAGAGACCCAGTACTTC
CASSPRQGARETQYF
>TRBV2|TRBJ2-5|-|TRBD2
TGTGCCAGCAGTGACAGCGGGAGGGCCGGGGAGACCCAGTACTTC
CASSDSGRAGETQYF
>TRBV6-5|TRBJ1-2|-|-
TGTGCCAGCAGTTTGGGCAGGGAAATTTCTGGCTACACCTTC
CASSLGREISGYTF
>TRBV4-3|TRBJ1-1|-|TRBD1
TGCGCCAGCAGCCAAGATAGGGGACAGGGTAACACTGAAGCTTTCTTT
CASSQDRGQGNTEAFF
>TRBV15|TRBJ1-5|-|TRBD1
TGTGCCACCAGCAGAGCTGAGACAGGGGATCAGCCCCAGCATTTT
CATSRAETGDQPQHF
>TRBV29-1|TRBJ1-2|-|TRBD1
TGCAGCGTTGTCGGACAGGGGGCATGGGGCTACACCTTC
CSVVGQGAWGYTF
>TRBV5-4|TRBJ1-2|-|-
TGTGCCAGCAGCTTGGGTGTGGGGGCGTTGGGCTATGGCTACACCTTC
CASSLGVGALGYGYTF
>TRBV3-1/TRBV3-2|TRBJ1-5|-|-
TGTGCCAGCAGCCAAGGAGGAGAGCAGCCCCAGCATTTT
CASSQGGEQPQHF
>TRBV7-9|TRBJ2-2|once|-
TGCCAAGCCGGGGGTCACCCCGGGGAGCTGTTTTTT
CQAGGHPGELFF
>TRBV6-6|TRBJ1-2|-|TRBD1
TGTGCCAGCAGTTTGTCCGGGACAGGGGAGGCTGGCTACACCTTC
CASSLSGTGEAGYTF
>TRBV4-2|TRBJ2-7|-|-
TGTGCCAGCAGCCAAGGAAATGAACAGTACGAGCAGTACTTC
CASSQGNEQYEQYF
>TRBV7-2|TRBJ2-5|-|-
TGTGCCAGCAGCTTAGCTATTCACCAAGAGACCCAGTACTTC
CASSLAIHQETQYF
>TRBV28|TRBJ2-1|-|-
TGTGCCAGCAGCCTAGGGGGGACAGTGGGGAGTGAGCAGTTCTTC
CASSLGGTVGSEQFF
>TRBV4-3|TRBJ1-1|-|-
TGCGCCAGCAGCGTTGGACCGCCGGGGACTGAAGCTTTCTTT
CASSVGPPGTEAFF
>TRBV5-4|TRBJ1-3|-|-
TGTGCCAGCAGCTCGCAGGGAGGGAGTAGGTCTGGAAACACCATATATTTT
CASSSQGGSRSGNTIYF
>TRBV5-6|TRBJ2-7|-|TRBD2
TGTGCCAGCAGCTTGGGGACTACGGGGGGCTACGAGCAGTACTTC
CASSLGTTGGYEQYF
>TRBV5-6|TRBJ1-3|-|-
TGTGCCAGCAGCCGCCTAATCCGACAGGAAGGAAACACCATATATTTT
CASSRLIRQEGNTIYF
>TRBV5-1|TRBJ2-1|-|TRBD2
TGCGCCAGCAGCCTCGGGACTAGCGGATACAGCTCCTACAATGAGCAGTTCTTC
CASSLGTSGYSSYNEQFF
>TRBV28|TRBJ2-7|-|TRBD2
TGTGCCAGCAGTTCCCAGGCTAGCGGCTCCTACGAGCAGTACTTC
CASSSQASGSYEQYF
>TRBV7-3|TRBJ2-1|-|TRBD1
TGTGCCAGCAGCATGAACAGGGGTGCAGGCGAGCAGTTCTTC
CASSMNRGAGEQFF
>TRBV7-9|TRBJ1-6|-|TRBD1
TGTGCCAGCAGCCCAGACAGGGGGCAAGGTTCACCCCTCCACTTT
CASSPDRGQGSPLHF
>TRBV9|TRBJ2-1|-|TRBD1
TGTGCCAGCAGCATCGACAGGGGGGGGCCCTACAATGAGCAGTTCTTC
CASSIDRGGPYNEQFF
>TRBV5-8|TRBJ2-4|-|-
TGTGCCAGCAGCGAAGACATAGCCAAAAACATTCAGTACTTC
CASSEDIAKNIQYF
>TRBV30|TRBJ2-7|-|-
TGTGCCTGGAGTGTTGGAGGGACTTCCTACGAGCAGTACTTC
CAWSVGGTSYEQYF
>TRBV30|TRBJ2-7|-|TRBD1
TGTGCCTGGACCTCCGGACAGGGGGCTTTCGAGCAGTACTTC
CAWTSGQGAFEQYF
>TRBV5-4|TRBJ2-7|-|TRBD1
TGTGCCAGCAGCTGGCTGGACAGGGCCTCCTCCTACGAGCAGTACTTC
CASSWLDRASSYEQYF
>TRBV6-1|TRBJ2-2|many|TRBD2
TGTGCCAGCAGTGGCCGAGGGACTAGCGGGAACACCGGGGAGCTGTTTTTT
CASSGRGTSGNTGELFF
>TRBV6-5|TRBJ2-7|-|TRBD1
TGTGCCAGCAGTATCACAGGGGGCGGGTACGAGCAGTACTTC
CASSITGGGYEQYF
>TRBV7-2|TRBJ1-2|-|TRBD1
TGTGCCAGCAGCGCAGGGGGTGGCTATGGCTACACCTTC
CASSAGGGYGYTF
>TRBV11-3|TRBJ2-7|once|TRBD2
TGTGCCAGCAGCCCTGGACTAGCGGGAGATATGCGGCGCTACGAGCAGTACTTC
CASSPGLAGDMRRYEQYF